These 32 T cell receptor beta chains came from one sample sequenced in a study of blood T cell repertoires in COVID-19. TCRdb's copy holds only in-frame clones and misses some; the assay was immunoSEQ multiplex PCR. The table records approximately 230,000 clones, about nine tenths of them present only once. Sequences were obtained from peripheral blood. The receptors here all came from a woman younger than 45 with COVID-19, enrolled during active disease.

This clone was counted a few times. V usage is TRBV18 and J usage is TRBJ2-1, with TRBD2 identical over 8 bases. J gave up 3 bases and V 2 bases, and 3 bases lay outside the gene matches. CDR3 length: 15 amino acids. Germline V lookup: CDR1 KGHSH, CDR2 LQKENI. CDR3 sequence reads: CASSPGTSGYNEQFF. Here the CDR3 DNA reads TGTGCCAGCTCACCAGGGACTAGTGGCTACAATGAGCAGTTCTTC.

This sequence joins TRBV3-1 (or the pseudogene TRBV3-2) and TRBJ2-3; 8 bases align to TRBD2. Germline V gene lookup returns CDR1 LGHDT and CDR2 YNNKEL (reference sequence). There are 16 residues in the CDR3. With V trimmed by 1 base and J by 3 bases, 6 bases remained unmatched. As DNA, the CDR3 is TGTGCCAGCAGCCAAGTTTCTCGGGGGGGGACAGATACGCAGTATTTT. The encoded protein is CASSQVSRGGTDTQYF.

The V gene is TRBV28, the J gene TRBJ1-5, with 7 bases that match TRBD1. J lost 0 bases, V lost 6 bases, and 8 bases had no gene match. This CDR3 is built from 16 residues. Per the germline V gene, CDR1 is MDHEN and CDR2 is SYDVKM. This CDR3 is CASSLTTGISNQPQHF. The CDR3 coding sequence is TGTGCCAGCAGCCTAACGACAGGGATTAGCAATCAGCCCCAGCATTTT.

The rearrangement joins TRBV30 to TRBJ1-2, with 11 nucleotides matching TRBD1. CDR3 length: 14 amino acids. The ends lost 3 bases at V and 1 base at J; junction bases unmatched: 1. Germline V gives CDR1 GTSNPN, CDR2 SVGIG (reference sequence). The CDR3 DNA reads TGTGCCTGGAGGGGACAGGGGGTTAACTATGGCTACACCTTC. It codes for CAWRGQGVNYGYTF.

CDR3: CASSLSASRYTGELFF. The CDR3 coding sequence is TGTGCCAGCAGTTTATCGGCTAGCAGATACACCGGGGAGCTGTTTTTT. The rearrangement uses TRBV28 and TRBJ2-2; D perhaps matches TRBD2 (5 bases). The CDR3 is 16 residues long. Germline CDR1 reads MDHEN; CDR2 reads SYDVKM. V was clipped by 1 base and J by 3 bases, with 12 bases between them.

The sample holds one count of this clone. This chain connects TRBV28 to TRBJ2-3; 7 positions match TRBD2. Per the germline V gene, CDR1 is MDHEN and CDR2 is SYDVKM. Losses at the gene ends were 3 bases for V and 2 bases for J; bases not matched to a gene: 8. The CDR3 length is 16 residues. Here the CDR3 DNA reads TGTGCCAGCAGTTTGAGGAAGCGGGACCCCACAGATACGCAGTATTTT. This encodes CASSLRKRDPTDTQYF.

The rearrangement links TRBV29-1 to TRBJ2-5; 10 bases are shared with TRBD1. The CDR3 covers 13 residues. Germline CDR1 reads SQVTM; CDR2 reads ANQGSEA. Germline trimming cut 7 bases from V and 3 bases from J; bases unmatched to any gene: 5. The CDR3 DNA reads TGCAGCGCAACGACAGGGGGCGAAGAGACCCAGTACTTC. Its protein product is CSATTGGEETQYF.

The genes are TRBV5-1 and TRBJ2-2, with D maybe TRBD1 (6 bases). The V and J ends lost 3 bases and 6 bases respectively, with 15 bases between them. This CDR3 contains 15 residues. Germline V gives CDR1 SGHRS, CDR2 YFSETQ. The CDR3 sequence is CASSSPQGLSGELFF. For the CDR3, the DNA is TGCGCCAGCAGCTCCCCCCAGGGGTTGTCCGGGGAGCTGTTTTTT. Full variable domain (outside the CDR3, taken from reference TRBV5-1 and TRBJ2-2): KAGVTQTPRYLIKTRGQQVTLSCSPISGHRSVSWYQQTPGQGLQFLFEYFSETQRNKGNFPGRFSGRQFSNSRSEMNVSTLELGDSALYLCASSSPQGLSGELFFGEGSRLTVL.

This clone came up once. The chain has TRBV27 and TRBJ2-1; TRBD2 aligns across 12 bases. This CDR3 has 15 residues. Germline V lookup: CDR1 MNHEY, CDR2 SMNVEV (reference sequence). Losses at the gene ends were 6 bases for V and 7 bases for J; bases not matched to a gene: 7. The CDR3 coding sequence is TGTGCCAGCAGCCCCAACGGACTAGCGGGAAATGAGCAGTTCTTC. Its translation is CASSPNGLAGNEQFF.

CDR3 sequence (DNA): TGCGCCAGCAGTGAAAGTAAGGGGGGGAGCACAGATACGCAGTATTTT. It specifies CASSESKGGSTDTQYF. The chain links TRBV10-1 to TRBJ2-3; TRBD2 is a possible D gene (7 bases). Trimming removed 3 bases at V and 0 bases at J, with 13 bases between. Germline CDR1 reads WNHNN; CDR2 reads SYGVQD (reference sequence). This CDR3 is built from 16 residues.

The chain carries TRBV4-2 and TRBJ1-2; D is unresolved. The length of the CDR3 is 14 residues. Germline V gives CDR1 LGHNA, CDR2 YNFKEQ. With 1 base removed from V and 8 bases from J, the gap between germline ends came to 14 bases. The CDR3 coding sequence is TGTGCCAGCAGCCAAGGACGGAGTCCTCAGGGCTACACCTTC. This encodes CASSQGRSPQGYTF.

This clone was seen just once. The V gene is TRBV24-1, the J gene TRBJ2-3; 7 bases match TRBD2. The CDR3 contains 18 residues. Germline CDR1 and CDR2: KGHDR and SFDVKD. V trimming: 0 bases; J trimming: 2 bases; junction bases outside the gene matches: 10. The CDR3 loop is CATSDLRQAGTLTDTQYF. The CDR3 nucleotides read TGTGCCACCAGTGATTTGCGACAAGCGGGGACCCTCACAGATACGCAGTATTTT.

This chain connects TRBV25-1 to TRBJ1-1; D remains ambiguous. The CDR3 runs to 13 residues. CDR1 MGHDK and CDR2 SYGVNS come from the germline V gene. Deletions cut 3 bases from V and 1 base from J, with 6 bases between. DNA of the CDR3: TGTGCCAGCAGTGAGGCAGGGAACACTGAAGCTTTCTTT. It codes for CASSEAGNTEAFF.

The J gene is TRBJ2-7, the V gene TRBV5-1; D is perhaps TRBD1 (6 bases). Germline CDR1 is SGHRS and CDR2 is YFSETQ. The CDR3 extends over 14 amino acids. Trimming shortened V by 1 base and J by 2 bases, and 10 bases separated the two germline ends. The CDR3 DNA is TGCGCCAGCAGCTTGTACAGGGACGCCTACGAGCAGTACTTC. This encodes CASSLYRDAYEQYF.

CDR3 nucleotide sequence: TGCGCCAGCAGCCCTAGCGGGGGCTCTGGGGCCAACGTCCTGACTTTC. Amino acids: CASSPSGGSGANVLTF. This chain links TRBV10-1 with TRBJ2-6; 10 bases are a match to TRBD2. Trimming cost V 6 bases and J 0 bases; bases outside gene matches: 2. This CDR3 spans 16 amino acids. Per the germline V gene, CDR1 is WNHNN and CDR2 is SYGVQD (reference sequence).

This chain links TRBV3-1 (or the pseudogene TRBV3-2) with TRBJ2-2, with 8 positions matching TRBD1. Germline loops: CDR1 LGHDT, CDR2 YNNKEL (reference sequence). The trim removed 3 bases at V and 0 bases at J, leaving 6 bases unmatched. The CDR3 has 17 amino acids. The CDR3 spells CASSQDWTGPNTGELFF. The CDR3 DNA reads TGTGCCAGCAGCCAGGACTGGACAGGGCCGAACACCGGGGAGCTGTTTTTT.

The V call is TRBV6-5, the J call TRBJ1-2; 7 nucleotides match TRBD1. CDR1 MNHEY and CDR2 SVGAGI come from the germline V gene. V trimming: 2 bases; J trimming: 6 bases; junction bases outside the gene matches: 9. The CDR3 extends over 15 amino acids. The CDR3 loop reads CASSYRDSVGHGYTF. In nucleotides, the CDR3 is TGTGCCAGCAGTTACAGGGACAGTGTAGGGCATGGCTACACCTTC.

J is TRBJ2-5 and V is TRBV18; TRBD2 is a possible D gene (6 bases). The germline gives CDR1 KGHSH, CDR2 LQKENI. The CDR3 length is 15 residues. The ends were cut back, 2 bases at V and 1 base at J, with 11 bases in the middle. In nucleotides, the CDR3 is TGTGCCAGCTCACCAGGGGACGGGGGCCAAGAGACCCAGTACTTC. Amino acid sequence: CASSPGDGGQETQYF.

The chain employs TRBV11-2 and TRBJ2-5; 7 bases match TRBD2. The CDR3 runs 14 residues. Germline V gene lookup returns CDR1 SGHAT and CDR2 FQNNGV. Unmatched junction bases numbered 5, after V lost 5 bases and J lost 2 bases. CDR3 sequence (DNA): TGTGCCAGCAGCGTAGCGGGTGCTCAAGAGACCCAGTACTTC. This codes for CASSVAGAQETQYF.

The V and J genes are TRBV7-8 and TRBJ1-6; 7 bases align to TRBD1. The V gene end was trimmed by 5 bases and the J gene end by 3 bases; junction bases not matched to a gene: 4. This CDR3 region has 15 residues. Germline CDR1 is SGHVS and CDR2 is FQNEAQ. CDR3 loop: CASSGGTVYNSPLHF. CDR3 coding DNA: TGTGCCAGCAGCGGGGGGACAGTCTATAATTCACCCCTCCACTTT.

Only a few counts were recorded for this clone. V gene TRBV7-9 combines with J gene TRBJ2-7; TRBD2 is a possible D gene (6 bases). CDR1 is SEHNR, CDR2 FQNEAQ, per germline (reference sequence). V dropped 6 bases and J dropped 4 bases, with 22 bases sitting between them. This CDR3 spans 16 amino acids. The CDR3 bases are TGTGCCAGCAGTTCTTATAATAGCGGTCGGCCGTACGAGCAGTACGTC. Its translation: CASSSYNSGRPYEQYV.

The rearrangement joins TRBV6-2 or TRBV6-3 to TRBJ2-1, with 8 bases that match TRBD1. Germline loops: CDR1 MNHEY, CDR2 SVGEGT. This CDR3 has 14 residues. The V and J ends lost 5 bases and 6 bases, in that order; junction bases with no gene match: 6. CDR3: CASSKGQGGNEQFF. The DNA for the CDR3 is TGTGCCAGCAGTAAAGGACAGGGTGGCAATGAGCAGTTCTTC.

This chain links TRBV19 with TRBJ1-2; the D gene is possibly TRBD1 (5 bases). Germline CDR1 is LNHDA and CDR2 is SQIVND (reference sequence). The CDR3 loop spans 16 amino acids. Trimming took 3 bases from V and 2 from J, leaving 16 bases between them. The CDR3 here is CASSISGQGGNYGYTF. The CDR3 region has the DNA TGTGCCAGTAGTATCTCGGGGCAGGGAGGCAACTATGGCTACACCTTC.

The chain is built from TRBV4-1 and TRBJ2-5, with 7 nucleotides matching TRBD1. V lost 1 base, J lost 8 bases, and 13 bases stayed unmatched. The length of the CDR3 is 16 residues. CDR1 MGHRA and CDR2 YSYEKL come from the germline V gene. The CDR3 here is CASSQGGATGALTQYF. The CDR3 nucleotides read TGCGCCAGCAGCCAAGGAGGGGCTACAGGGGCCCTTACCCAGTACTTC.

The V and J genes are TRBV6-6 and TRBJ2-7, with 10 positions matching TRBD2. V trimming: 2 bases; J trimming: 3 bases; junction bases outside the gene matches: 7. Germline-derived CDR1 and CDR2 are MNHNY and SVGAGI (reference sequence). There are 16 residues in the CDR3. The DNA for the CDR3 is TGTGCCAGCAGTTACGGGGGGGCTAGCGGGAGCTACGAGCAGTACGTC. Translation: CASSYGGASGSYEQYV.

The rearrangement uses TRBV30 and TRBJ1-2; D gene unclear. The CDR3 spans 14 residues. Germline V gene sequence: CDR1 GTSNPN, CDR2 SVGIG (reference sequence). Trimming took 5 bases from V and 2 from J, leaving 15 bases between them. CDR3 bases: TGTGCCTGGGCGTATAGCGCTTTCAACTATGGCTACACCTTC. This codes for CAWAYSAFNYGYTF.

The table lists this clone with a few counts. J is TRBJ2-4 and V is TRBV6-4, with 11 bases aligning to TRBD2. CDR3 length equals 19 residues. V lost 2 bases, J lost 2 bases, and 11 bases stayed unmatched. The germline gives CDR1 MRHNA, CDR2 SNTAGT. The CDR3: CASSDPTSGGRRTKNIQYF. The CDR3 nucleotides read TGTGCCAGCAGTGACCCAACTAGCGGGGGTCGACGAACCAAAAACATTCAGTACTTC.

The chain combines TRBV7-9 with TRBJ2-1; weak D call: TRBD1 (6 bases). With 5 bases removed from V and 5 bases from J, the gap between germline ends came to 19 bases. CDR1 and CDR2 (germline): SEHNR, FQNEAQ (reference sequence). The CDR3 has 16 residues. CDR3 loop: CASSPTVPGADNEQFF. The CDR3 DNA reads as TGTGCCAGCAGCCCAACCGTCCCAGGGGCGGACAATGAGCAGTTCTTC.

The chain combines TRBV15 with TRBJ2-5; TRBD1 matches 9 bases. CDR3 size: 15 residues. Trimming removed 6 bases from V and 5 bases from J; junction bases left unmatched: 10. Germline V gene data show CDR1 as LNHNV and CDR2 as YYDKDF (reference sequence). CDR3 nucleotide sequence: TGTGCCACCAGAGTACAGGGGGCAGGATCGGAGACCCAGTACTTC. This gives the protein CATRVQGAGSETQYF.

The chain recombines TRBV6-5 with TRBJ1-3; TRBD1 is a possible D gene (5 bases). The V end lost 7 bases, the J end lost 0 bases, and 10 bases lay between the germline ends. Germline values: CDR1 MNHEY, CDR2 SVGAGI. The CDR3 totals 14 residues. The CDR3 reads CASIPTASGNTIYF. CDR3 nucleotides: TGTGCCAGCATTCCGACAGCCTCTGGAAACACCATATATTTT.

The rearrangement uses TRBV19 and TRBJ1-5; D is possibly TRBD1 (6 bases). Germline CDR1 LNHDA, CDR2 SQIVND (reference sequence). Deletions cut 7 bases from V and 5 bases from J, with 9 bases between. The CDR3 totals 12 residues. The CDR3 is CASTDSYQPQHF. CDR3 bases: TGTGCCAGTACGGACAGCTATCAGCCCCAGCATTTT.

The J gene is TRBJ2-7, the V gene TRBV11-2; D is undetermined. The germline gives CDR1 SGHAT, CDR2 FQNNGV. This CDR3 has 11 residues. Trimming left V 6 bases short and J 7 bases short, with 10 bases between. CDR3 in amino acids: CASRIAGEQYF. The CDR3 nucleotides are TGTGCCAGCAGGATAGCCGGGGAGCAGTACTTC.